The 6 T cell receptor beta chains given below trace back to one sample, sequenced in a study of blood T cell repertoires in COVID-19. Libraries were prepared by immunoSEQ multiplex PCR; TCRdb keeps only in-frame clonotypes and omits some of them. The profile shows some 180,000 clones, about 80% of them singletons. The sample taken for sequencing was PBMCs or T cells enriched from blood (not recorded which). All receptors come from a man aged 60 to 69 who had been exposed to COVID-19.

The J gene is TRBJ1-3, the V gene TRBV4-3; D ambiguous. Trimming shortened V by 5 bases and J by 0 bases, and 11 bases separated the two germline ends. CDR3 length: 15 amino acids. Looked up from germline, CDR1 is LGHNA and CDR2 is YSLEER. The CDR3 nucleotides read TGCGCCAGCAGCGACGTCGGGAGCTCTGGAAACACCATATATTTT. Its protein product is CASSDVGSSGNTIYF.

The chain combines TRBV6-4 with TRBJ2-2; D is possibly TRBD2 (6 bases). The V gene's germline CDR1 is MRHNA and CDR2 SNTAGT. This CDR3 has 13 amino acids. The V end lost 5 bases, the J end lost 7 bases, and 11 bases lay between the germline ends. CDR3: CASSSSGVGELFF. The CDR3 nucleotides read TGTGCCAGCAGTAGTAGCGGTGTCGGGGAGCTGTTTTTT.

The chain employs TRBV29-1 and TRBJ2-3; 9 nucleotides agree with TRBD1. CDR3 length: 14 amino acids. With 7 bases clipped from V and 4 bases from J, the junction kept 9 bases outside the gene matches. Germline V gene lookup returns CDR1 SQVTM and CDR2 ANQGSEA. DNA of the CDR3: TGCAGCGCCCCCCGACAGGGGGGAGCAGATACGCAGTATTTT. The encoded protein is CSAPRQGGADTQYF.

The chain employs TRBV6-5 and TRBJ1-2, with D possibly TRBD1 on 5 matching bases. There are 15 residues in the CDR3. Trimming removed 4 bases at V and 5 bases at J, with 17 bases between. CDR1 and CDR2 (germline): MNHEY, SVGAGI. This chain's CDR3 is CASSSGRETRYGYTF. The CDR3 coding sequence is TGTGCCAGCAGTTCGGGACGGGAGACACGTTATGGCTACACCTTC.

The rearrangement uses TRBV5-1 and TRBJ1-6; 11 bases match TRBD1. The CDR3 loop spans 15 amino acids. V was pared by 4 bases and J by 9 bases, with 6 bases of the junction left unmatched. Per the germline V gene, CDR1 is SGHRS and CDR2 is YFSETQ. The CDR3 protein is CASSPGQGVGSPLHF. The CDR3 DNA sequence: TGCGCCAGCAGCCCGGGACAGGGGGTAGGTTCACCCCTCCACTTT. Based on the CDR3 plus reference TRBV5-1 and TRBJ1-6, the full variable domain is KAGVTQTPRYLIKTRGQQVTLSCSPISGHRSVSWYQQTPGQGLQFLFEYFSETQRNKGNFPGRFSGRQFSNSRSEMNVSTLELGDSALYLCASSPGQGVGSPLHFGNGTRLTVT.

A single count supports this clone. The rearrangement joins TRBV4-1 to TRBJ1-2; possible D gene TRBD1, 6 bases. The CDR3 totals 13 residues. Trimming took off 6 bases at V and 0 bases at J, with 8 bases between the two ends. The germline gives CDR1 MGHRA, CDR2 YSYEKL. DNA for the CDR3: TGCGCCAGCAGTACAGGGTCTAACTATGGCTACACCTTC. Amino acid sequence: CASSTGSNYGYTF.